This entry lists 3 T cell receptor beta chains sequenced from one sample in a study of T cells after somatic rescue of genetic block. Assay used: immunoSEQ multiplex PCR; TCRdb lists only in-frame clones, some missing. The table records approximately 65,000 clones, approximately 90% of them present only once. Sequencing was done on a sample of peripheral blood mononuclear cells (PBMCs). The receptors come from a man aged 35 to 55.

The chain carries TRBV13 and TRBJ2-7; D gene unclear. This CDR3 comprises 12 residues. Germline values: CDR1 PRHDT, CDR2 FYEKMQ (reference sequence). The V and J ends lost 3 bases and 0 bases respectively, with 3 bases between them. The CDR3 DNA reads TGTGCCAGCAGCTTTATCTCCTACGAGCAGTACTTC. Protein: CASSFISYEQYF.

J is TRBJ2-6 and V is TRBV15, with 11 bases matching TRBD1. The CDR3 covers 17 residues. In germline, CDR1 is LNHNV, CDR2 YYDKDF (reference sequence). V lost 3 bases, J lost 2 bases, and 3 bases stayed unmatched. CDR3 residues: CATSRDRGPAGANVLTF. CDR3 nucleotides: TGTGCCACCAGCAGGGACAGGGGGCCTGCTGGGGCCAACGTCCTGACTTTC.

The V call is TRBV9, the J call TRBJ1-5; D is perhaps TRBD1 (6 bases). The V gene lost 5 bases and the J gene lost 7 bases, with 19 bases spanning the gap. The CDR3 is 15 residues long. Germline-derived CDR1 and CDR2 are SGDLS and YYNGEE. The DNA of the CDR3 is TGTGCCAGCAGAGCTCCAGGAAAAGGGGGGCAGCCCCAGCATTTT. Translated, it gives CASRAPGKGGQPQHF. Combining the CDR3 with reference TRBV9 and TRBJ1-5 gives the whole variable domain DSGVTQTPKHLITATGQRVTLRCSPRSGDLSVYWYQQSLDQGLQFLIQYYNGEERAKGNILERFSAQQFPDLHSELNLSSLELGDSALYFCASRAPGKGGQPQHFGDGTRLSIL.